These 29 T cell receptor beta chains came from one sample sequenced in a study of vaccination effects on CD4 cells after COVID-19. Before sequencing took place, the ViraFEST assay used viral peptide pools to expand antigen-specific CD4+ T cells. Investigators separated out CD4+ T cells once more than nine days of culture had passed. Negative nucleocapsid antibody tests before and after vaccination confirmed no previous SARS-CoV-2 infection. The data were produced by immunoSEQ multiplex PCR, yet TCRdb's version contains in-frame clones alone and is incomplete. The data hold 30,000 to 45,000 clones, with around 70% observed a single time. No antigens are known for them. Sequencing used CD4+ T cells from PBMCs cultured with SARS-CoV-2 spike peptides, obtained before COVID-19 vaccination. Every receptor here comes from a human donor who received a COVID-19 vaccine.

V and J are TRBV24-1 and TRBJ2-7; 9 bases line up with TRBD1. CDR3 length: 14 amino acids. The J segment lost 4 bases and the V segment lost 4 bases, leaving 4 bases of the junction unmatched. The V gene's germline CDR1 is KGHDR and CDR2 SFDVKD. This CDR3 reads CATSEAGQGYEQYF. CDR3 sequence (DNA): TGTGCCACCAGTGAGGCGGGACAGGGTTACGAGCAGTACTTC.

The chain couples TRBV5-4 to TRBJ2-3; no clear D. The V gene lost 4 bases and the J gene lost 2 bases, with 2 bases spanning the gap. CDR1 SGHNT and CDR2 YYREEE come from the germline V gene (reference sequence). The CDR3 length is 11 residues. The CDR3 is CASSITDTQYF. CDR3 coding DNA: TGTGCCAGCAGCATCACAGATACGCAGTATTTT.

The CDR3 bases are TGTGCCAGCAGGGGACAGGGGAAGGGCACTGAAGCTTTCTTT. Its translation is CASRGQGKGTEAFF. The chain employs TRBV28 and TRBJ1-1; 10 bases agree with TRBD1. Germline V gene sequence: CDR1 MDHEN, CDR2 SYDVKM. After removal of 6 bases from V and 4 bases from J, the junction contained 5 bases not matched to a gene. CDR3 length: 14 amino acids.

Sample share makes this clone medium-sized (0.01 to 0.1%). The V and J genes are TRBV6-4 and TRBJ2-3; unclear D gene. Germline V gene data show CDR1 as MRHNA and CDR2 as SNTAGT. This CDR3 comprises 16 residues. Trimming pared 7 bases from V and 0 bases from J, leaving 17 bases between. The CDR3 protein is CASNVRWASSTDTQYF. The CDR3 DNA follows: TGTGCCAGCAACGTAAGATGGGCATCTAGCACAGATACGCAGTATTTT.

The V gene is TRBV11-3, the J gene TRBJ2-7; 9 positions agree with TRBD1. Germline CDR1 is SGHNT and CDR2 is YENEEA. Trimming at V came to 5 bases and at J to 5 bases, leaving 7 bases not matched to a gene. The CDR3 is 14 residues long. DNA for the CDR3: TGTGCCAGCAGCCGCCGCTGGACAGGGGACGAGCAGTACTTC. Translation gives CASSRRWTGDEQYF.

This sequence joins TRBV5-1 and TRBJ2-5; tentative D call: TRBD1 (5 bases). Trimming cost V 3 bases and J 1 base, with 7 bases left between them. Germline V gives CDR1 SGHRS, CDR2 YFSETQ. The CDR3 runs to 13 residues. This CDR3 reads CASSSTGQETQYF. The CDR3 coding sequence is TGCGCCAGCAGCTCTACAGGCCAAGAGACCCAGTACTTC. Full variable domain (rest looked up from reference TRBV5-1 and TRBJ2-5): KAGVTQTPRYLIKTRGQQVTLSCSPISGHRSVSWYQQTPGQGLQFLFEYFSETQRNKGNFPGRFSGRQFSNSRSEMNVSTLELGDSALYLCASSSTGQETQYFGPGTRLLVL.

This clone was recorded once. J is TRBJ2-1 and V is TRBV5-6, with D possibly matching TRBD2 (6 bases). The CDR3 is 15 residues long. The germline V gene has CDR1 SGHDT and CDR2 YYEEEE. The ends were cut back, 2 bases at V and 5 bases at J, with 14 bases in the middle. As DNA, the CDR3 is TGTGCCAGCAGCTTTGGGGCGGGGCGCAACAATGAGCAGTTCTTC. Amino acids: CASSFGAGRNNEQFF.

The chain links TRBV19 to TRBJ2-3; TRBD2 matches 12 bases. Per the germline V gene, CDR1 is LNHDA and CDR2 is SQIVND (reference sequence). The CDR3 sequence is 18 residues long. V shed 3 bases and J 4 bases; nucleotides not matched to a gene: 11. The CDR3 loop reads CASSIPASGGAKADTQYF. CDR3 DNA: TGTGCCAGTAGTATCCCGGCTAGCGGGGGGGCTAAGGCAGATACGCAGTATTTT.

This clone was counted only a few times. The V call is TRBV7-2, the J call TRBJ2-7, with 9 bases matching TRBD2. Germline V lookup: CDR1 SGHTA, CDR2 FQGNSA. The V segment lost 1 base and the J segment 3 bases; nucleotides outside the gene matches: 4. There are 15 residues in the CDR3. CDR3 region: CASSLEGLAIYEQYF. The DNA of the CDR3 is TGTGCCAGCAGCTTAGAGGGACTAGCAATCTACGAGCAGTACTTC.

The chain combines TRBV18 with TRBJ1-1, with D hard to call. Germline lookup yields CDR1 KGHSH and CDR2 LQKENI. V lost 2 bases and J lost 1, with 5 bases in between. This CDR3 is built from 13 residues. CDR3 in DNA: TGTGCCAGCTCACCAAGCCAGAACACTGAAGCTTTCTTT. Translation gives CASSPSQNTEAFF.

The chain carries TRBV29-1 and TRBJ2-3; TRBD2 agrees at 10 bases. Per the germline V gene, CDR1 is SQVTM and CDR2 is ANQGSEA. The CDR3 is 15 amino acids. The junction had 6 bases not matched to a gene; V was cut back by 4 bases and J by 2 bases. As DNA, the CDR3 is TGCAGCGTTGTTCCACTAGCGGGGACCACAGATACGCAGTATTTT. Residues: CSVVPLAGTTDTQYF.

The V call is TRBV5-4, the J call TRBJ2-7; tentatively, D is TRBD1 (7 bases). This CDR3 is built from 16 residues. In germline, CDR1 is SGHNT, CDR2 YYREEE (reference sequence). The V gene lost 2 bases and the J gene lost 3 bases, with 18 bases spanning the gap. CDR3 amino acids: CASSFRWPGGFYEQYF. Written as DNA, the CDR3 is TGTGCCAGCAGCTTTCGGTGGCCAGGGGGGTTCTACGAGCAGTACTTC. The whole variable domain, remainder taken from reference TRBV5-4 and TRBJ2-7, is ETGVTQSPTHLIKTRGQQVTLRCSSQSGHNTVSWYQQALGQGPQFIFQYYREEENGRGNFPPRFSGLQFPNYSSELNVNALELDDSALYLCASSFRWPGGFYEQYFGPGTRLTVT.

This clone was found a few times. V is TRBV5-8 and J is TRBJ1-2, with 9 positions matching TRBD1. The CDR3 runs 15 residues. Trimming took 4 bases from V and 5 from J; bases not matched to a gene: 9. Germline V gene lookup returns CDR1 SGHTS and CDR2 YDEGEE. The chain's CDR3 is CASSLLQGAYYGYTF. CDR3 coding DNA: TGTGCCAGCAGCCTACTACAGGGGGCGTATTATGGCTACACCTTC.

This clone appeared a few times. This chain connects TRBV20-1 to TRBJ2-7; TRBD2 agrees at 8 bases. The CDR3 covers 13 residues. Per the germline V gene, CDR1 is DFQATT and CDR2 is SNEGSKA (reference sequence). V trimming: 3 bases; J trimming: 5 bases; junction bases outside the gene matches: 6. CDR3 amino acids: CSASPGGRDEQYF. CDR3 DNA sequence: TGCAGTGCTAGTCCGGGAGGGCGGGACGAGCAGTACTTC.

This clone has only a few counts. The genes are TRBV5-1 and TRBJ1-1; D gene unclear. CDR1 and CDR2 (germline): SGHRS, YFSETQ. CDR3 length: 13 amino acids. The V gene lost 2 bases and the J gene lost 1 base, with 6 bases spanning the gap. The CDR3 reads CASSFRGNTEAFF. CDR3 in DNA: TGCGCCAGCAGCTTCCGGGGGAACACTGAAGCTTTCTTT.

A few counts support this clone. The chain joins TRBV19 to TRBJ1-5; D is ambiguous. The germline V and J ends were trimmed by 1 base and 7 bases, with 8 bases remaining between them. Looked up from germline, CDR1 is LNHDA and CDR2 is SQIVND (reference sequence). The CDR3 spans 13 residues. The CDR3 spells CASSIGVRQPQHF. Here the CDR3 DNA reads TGTGCCAGTAGTATAGGGGTACGGCAGCCCCAGCATTTT.

CDR3 sequence reads: CASPDTAFVKQYF. CDR3 in DNA: TGTGCCAGCCCAGATACCGCGTTTGTGAAGCAGTACTTC. The genes are TRBV6-5 and TRBJ2-7; no definite D call. In germline, CDR1 is MNHEY, CDR2 SVGAGI. Trimming stripped 8 bases from V and 8 bases from J, with 19 bases between. The length of the CDR3 is 13 residues.

The rearrangement uses TRBV5-6 and TRBJ2-2, with D perhaps matching TRBD2 (6 bases). Germline CDR1 is SGHDT and CDR2 is YYEEEE. The germline V and J ends were trimmed by 4 bases and 3 bases, with 10 bases remaining between them. The CDR3 runs 14 residues. The CDR3 sequence is CASSRRDHTGELFF. CDR3 bases: TGTGCCAGCAGCCGGAGGGACCACACCGGGGAGCTGTTTTTT.

This sequence joins TRBV3-1 (or the pseudogene TRBV3-2) and TRBJ1-6, with D possibly matching TRBD1 (5 bases). The CDR3 has 16 residues. The V gene lost 1 base and the J gene lost 6 bases, with 13 bases spanning the gap. The germline CDR1 and CDR2 sequences are LGHDT and YNNKEL (reference sequence). The CDR3 DNA sequence: TGTGCCAGCAGCCAAGTTGGAGGGGCGGGTAATTCACCCCTCCACTTT. It yields the protein CASSQVGGAGNSPLHF.

This clone was recorded a few times. The chain combines TRBV27 with TRBJ1-5; D gene ambiguous. Deletions cut 5 bases from V and 2 bases from J, with 10 bases between. The CDR3 totals 14 residues. Germline V CDR1 and CDR2: MNHEY, SMNVEV (reference sequence). CDR3 in amino acids: CASSPGWGNQPQHF. CDR3 in DNA: TGTGCCAGCAGTCCCGGGTGGGGCAATCAGCCCCAGCATTTT.

This chain connects TRBV10-3 to TRBJ1-1, with a possible D match to TRBD1 (6 bases). Trimming took off 0 bases at V and 5 bases at J, with 10 bases between the two ends. Germline V gives CDR1 ENHRY, CDR2 SYGVKD. CDR3 length: 14 residues. CDR3 DNA: TGTGCCATCAGTGAGTCTGGGGGGCGGACTGAAGCTTTCTTT. Amino acids: CAISESGGRTEAFF.

Worth noting for this clone: Other DNA sequences in this sample translate to the same CDR3. This rearrangement joins TRBV5-1 to TRBJ2-5, with unresolved D. V was pared by 0 bases and J by 1 base, with 1 base between. The CDR3 length is 12 residues. The germline V gene encodes CDR1 SGHRS and CDR2 YFSETQ. The CDR3 reads CASSLGQETQYF. DNA for the CDR3: TGCGCCAGCAGCTTGGGCCAAGAGACCCAGTACTTC.

CDR3 residues: CATSRDTETQYF. The DNA for the CDR3 is TGTGCCACCAGCAGAGATACGGAGACCCAGTACTTC. V usage is TRBV15 and J usage is TRBJ2-5; D not certain. Germline V CDR1 and CDR2: LNHNV, YYDKDF (reference sequence). This CDR3 has 12 residues. The V end was cut by 0 bases, the J end by 5 bases, with 4 bases between.

The V and J genes are TRBV11-2 and TRBJ2-5; 8 bases fit TRBD2. V was clipped by 5 bases and J by 4 bases; unmatched bases: 12. The CDR3 totals 16 residues. Per the germline V gene, CDR1 is SGHAT and CDR2 is FQNNGV. CDR3 residues: CASSQFSGVRSETQYF. The CDR3 DNA reads as TGTGCCAGCAGCCAATTTAGCGGGGTGAGGTCAGAGACCCAGTACTTC. The full variable domain, its missing parts supplied by reference TRBV11-2 and TRBJ2-5, is EAGVAQSPRYKIIEKRQSVAFWCNPISGHATLYWYQQILGQGPKLLIQFQNNGVVDDSQLPKDRFSAERLKGVDSTLKIQPAKLEDSAVYLCASSQFSGVRSETQYFGPGTRLLVL.

A few counts support this clone. The gene calls are TRBV25-1 and TRBJ2-2, with 14 nucleotides matching TRBD2. The CDR3 totals 15 residues. CDR1 and CDR2 (germline): MGHDK, SYGVNS. V gave up 8 bases and J gave up 4 bases; unmatched junction bases: 3. As DNA, the CDR3 is TGTGCCAGCCATGGACTAGCGGGGGGCACCGGGGAGCTGTTTTTT. Amino acids: CASHGLAGGTGELFF.

The V and J genes are TRBV4-1 and TRBJ1-1; D perhaps matches TRBD1 (5 bases). V shed 0 bases and J shed 5 bases, with 10 bases lying between them. The CDR3 loop spans 14 amino acids. Germline V gene sequence: CDR1 MGHRA, CDR2 YSYEKL. The CDR3 DNA reads as TGCGCCAGCAGCCAAGATCGGGGGGGGACTGAAGCTTTCTTT. It yields the protein CASSQDRGGTEAFF.

The rearrangement uses TRBV6-6 and TRBJ1-1; the D is unclear. V gave up 2 bases and J gave up 8 bases, with 15 bases separating them. The CDR3 contains 14 residues. Germline CDR1 is MNHNY and CDR2 is SVGAGI (reference sequence). The CDR3 here is CASSYGQVLPEAFF. The CDR3 DNA reads as TGTGCCAGCAGTTACGGGCAGGTCTTGCCCGAAGCTTTCTTT.

The chain combines TRBV18 with TRBJ1-1, with D unresolved. CDR1 KGHSH and CDR2 LQKENI come from the germline V gene. This CDR3 has 13 residues. Trimming stripped 1 base from V and 3 bases from J, with 6 bases between. The CDR3 loop is CASSPRVDTEAFF. The CDR3, as DNA: TGTGCCAGCTCACCACGCGTAGACACTGAAGCTTTCTTT.

This clone was picked up one time. V is TRBV19 and J is TRBJ2-1; no firm D call. The germline V and J ends were trimmed by 1 base and 5 bases, with 18 bases remaining between them. The germline gives CDR1 LNHDA, CDR2 SQIVND (reference sequence). CDR3 size: 17 residues. In DNA form, the CDR3 reads TGTGCCAGTAGTATAGTCGGCGGTACCCATACCAACAATGAGCAGTTCTTC. Translating it yields CASSIVGGTHTNNEQFF.